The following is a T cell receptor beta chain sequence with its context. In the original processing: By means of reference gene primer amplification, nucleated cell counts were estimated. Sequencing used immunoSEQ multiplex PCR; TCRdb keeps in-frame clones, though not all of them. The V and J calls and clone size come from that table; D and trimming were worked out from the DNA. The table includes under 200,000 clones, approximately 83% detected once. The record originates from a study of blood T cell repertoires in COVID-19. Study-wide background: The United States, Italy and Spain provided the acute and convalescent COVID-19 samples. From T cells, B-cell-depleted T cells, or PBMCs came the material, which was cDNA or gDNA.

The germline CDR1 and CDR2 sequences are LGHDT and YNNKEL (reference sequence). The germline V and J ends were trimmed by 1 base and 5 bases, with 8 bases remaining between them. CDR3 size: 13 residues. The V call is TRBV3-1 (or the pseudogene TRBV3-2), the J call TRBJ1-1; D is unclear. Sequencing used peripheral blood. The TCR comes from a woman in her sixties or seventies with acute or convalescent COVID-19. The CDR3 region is CASSQAVATEAFF. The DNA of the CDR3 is TGTGCCAGCAGCCAAGCGGTCGCGACTGAAGCTTTCTTT.